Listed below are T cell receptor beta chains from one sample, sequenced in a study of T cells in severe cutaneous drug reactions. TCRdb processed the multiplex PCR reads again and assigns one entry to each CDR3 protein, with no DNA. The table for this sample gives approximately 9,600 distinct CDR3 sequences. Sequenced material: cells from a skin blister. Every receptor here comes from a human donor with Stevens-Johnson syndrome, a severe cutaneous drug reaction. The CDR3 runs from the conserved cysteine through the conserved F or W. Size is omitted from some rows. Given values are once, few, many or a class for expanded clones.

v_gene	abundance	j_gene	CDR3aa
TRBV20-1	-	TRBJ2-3	CSARGTAFTDTQYF
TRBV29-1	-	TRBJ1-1	CSVGGYRGRNTEAFF
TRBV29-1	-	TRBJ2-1	CSAVEGLSNEQFF
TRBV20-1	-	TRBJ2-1	CSARESIIGGNEQFF
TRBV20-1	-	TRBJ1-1	CSASRPGNTEAFF
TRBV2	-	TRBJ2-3	CASSIHPVATDTQYF
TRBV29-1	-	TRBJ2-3	CSVDPLQRTDTQYF
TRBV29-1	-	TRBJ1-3	CSVEGWDRSGNTIYF
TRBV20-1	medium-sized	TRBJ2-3	CSAPGGADTQYF
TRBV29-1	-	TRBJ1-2	CSVEEPREAGGYTF
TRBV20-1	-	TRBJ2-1	CSARDREDEQFF
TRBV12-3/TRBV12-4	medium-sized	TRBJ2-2	CASSLYGTSLNTGELFF
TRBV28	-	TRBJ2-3	CASTFAGASTDTQYF
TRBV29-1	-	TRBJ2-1	CSVRTSGYNEQFF
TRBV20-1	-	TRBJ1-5	CSARGADHVAEQPQHF
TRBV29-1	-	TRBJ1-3	CSVVGGEFSGNTIYF
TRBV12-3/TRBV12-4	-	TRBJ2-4	CASSLAGEWNIQYF
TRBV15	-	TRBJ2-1	CATSRDLDQGKQFF
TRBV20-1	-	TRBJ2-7	CSARRPFTARTKAQYF
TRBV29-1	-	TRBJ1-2	CSVRTGTGLIGYTF
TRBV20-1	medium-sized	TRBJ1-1	CSARIPGQGVANTEAFF
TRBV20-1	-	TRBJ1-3	CSARQGGTGNTIYF
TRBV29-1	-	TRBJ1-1	CSVETGRDTEAFF
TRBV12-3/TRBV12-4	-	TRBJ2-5	CASSPELWETQYF
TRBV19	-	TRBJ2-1	CASSRYGTGTSYEQFF
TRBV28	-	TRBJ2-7	CASTRTGLYEQYF
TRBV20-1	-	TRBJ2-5	CSARDTQGTQYF
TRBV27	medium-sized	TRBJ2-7	CASSFGGLEYPYEQYF
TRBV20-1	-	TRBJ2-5	CSARSGTGVQTQYF
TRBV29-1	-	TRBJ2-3	CSVVVGRDTQYF
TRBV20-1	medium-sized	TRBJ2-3	CSASRQPATDTQYF
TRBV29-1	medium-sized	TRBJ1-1	CSVTVPRGEAFF
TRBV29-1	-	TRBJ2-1	CSGLAGTRGNEQFF
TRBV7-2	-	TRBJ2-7	CASSPSPLGEQYF
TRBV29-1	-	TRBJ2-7	CSVRQTSGTLPGQYF
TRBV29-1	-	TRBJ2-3	CSVDATGGFTDTQYF
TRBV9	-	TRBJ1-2	CASSVAVKNYGYTF